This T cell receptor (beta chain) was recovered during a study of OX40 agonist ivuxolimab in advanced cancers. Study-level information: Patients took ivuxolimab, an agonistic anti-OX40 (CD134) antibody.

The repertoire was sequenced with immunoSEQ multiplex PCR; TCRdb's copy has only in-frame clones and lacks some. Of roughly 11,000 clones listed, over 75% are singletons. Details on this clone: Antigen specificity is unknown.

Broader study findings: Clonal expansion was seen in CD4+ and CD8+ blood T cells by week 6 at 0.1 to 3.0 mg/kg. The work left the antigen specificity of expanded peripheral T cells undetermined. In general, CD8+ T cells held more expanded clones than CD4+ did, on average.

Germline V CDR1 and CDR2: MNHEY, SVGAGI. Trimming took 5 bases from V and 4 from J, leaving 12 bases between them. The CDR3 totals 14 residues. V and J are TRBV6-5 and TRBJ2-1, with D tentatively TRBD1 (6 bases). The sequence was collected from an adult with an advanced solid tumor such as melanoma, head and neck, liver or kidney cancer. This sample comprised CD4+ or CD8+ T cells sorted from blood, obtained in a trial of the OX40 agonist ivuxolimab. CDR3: CASSTGTLYNEQFF. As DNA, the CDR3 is TGTGCCAGCAGTACGGGGACACTTTACAATGAGCAGTTCTTC.